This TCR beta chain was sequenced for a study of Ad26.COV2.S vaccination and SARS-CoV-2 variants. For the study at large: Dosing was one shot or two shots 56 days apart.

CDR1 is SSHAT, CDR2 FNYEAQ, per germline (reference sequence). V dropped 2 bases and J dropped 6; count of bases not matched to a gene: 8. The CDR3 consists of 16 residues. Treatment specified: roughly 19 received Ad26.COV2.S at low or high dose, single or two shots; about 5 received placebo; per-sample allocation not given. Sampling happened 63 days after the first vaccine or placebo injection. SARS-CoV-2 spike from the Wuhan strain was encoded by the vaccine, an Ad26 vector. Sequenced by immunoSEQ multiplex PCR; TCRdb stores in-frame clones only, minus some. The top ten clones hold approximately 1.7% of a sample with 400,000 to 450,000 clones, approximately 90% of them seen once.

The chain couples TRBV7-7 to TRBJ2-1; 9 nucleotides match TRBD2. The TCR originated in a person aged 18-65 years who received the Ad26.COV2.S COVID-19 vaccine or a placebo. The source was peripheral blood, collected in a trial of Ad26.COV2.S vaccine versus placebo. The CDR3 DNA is TGTGCCAGCAGCTTAAAGCCTAGCGGGACCCCCAATGAGCAGTTCTTC. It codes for CASSLKPSGTPNEQFF.